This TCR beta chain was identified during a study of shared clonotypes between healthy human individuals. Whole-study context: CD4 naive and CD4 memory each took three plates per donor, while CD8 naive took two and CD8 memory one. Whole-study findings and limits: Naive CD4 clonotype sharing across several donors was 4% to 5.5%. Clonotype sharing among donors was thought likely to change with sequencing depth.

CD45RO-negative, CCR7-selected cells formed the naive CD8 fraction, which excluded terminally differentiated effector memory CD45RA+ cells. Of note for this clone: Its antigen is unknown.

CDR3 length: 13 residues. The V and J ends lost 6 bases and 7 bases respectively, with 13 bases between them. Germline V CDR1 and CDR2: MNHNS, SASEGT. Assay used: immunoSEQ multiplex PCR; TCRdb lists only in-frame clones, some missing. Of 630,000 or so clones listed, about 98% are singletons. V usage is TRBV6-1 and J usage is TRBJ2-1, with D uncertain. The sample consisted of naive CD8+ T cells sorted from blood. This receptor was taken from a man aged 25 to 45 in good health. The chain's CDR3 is CASRSVEGNEQFF. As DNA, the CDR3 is TGTGCCAGCAGGTCAGTGGAAGGGAATGAGCAGTTCTTC.